Detailed here is one TCR beta chain. The data originate from a study of cytomegalovirus exposure and HLA in healthy donors. It was with 60 Vbeta and 13 Jbeta primers that the PCR ran. Profiled with immunoSEQ multiplex PCR; TCRdb holds only in-frame clones, not every one. The repertoire holds over 150,000 clones, less than 80% seen once, with about 4.6% in the top ten. The CDR3 extends over 15 amino acids. Per germline, CDR1 SGHKS and CDR2 YYEKEE (reference sequence). Losses at the gene ends were 1 base for V and 4 bases for J; bases not matched to a gene: 7. This chain uses TRBV5-5 with TRBJ1-2; 7 nucleotides agree with TRBD1. Sequenced: PBMCs. This TCR came from a man aged 40-55 years in good health and CMV-seronegative. CDR3 loop: CASSLSTGSTYGYTF. For the CDR3, the DNA is TGTGCCAGCAGCTTGTCGACAGGGTCTACCTATGGCTACACCTTC. Based on the CDR3 plus reference TRBV5-5 and TRBJ1-2, the full variable domain is DAGVTQSPTHLIKTRGQQVTLRCSPISGHKSVSWYQQVLGQGPQFIFQYYEKEERGRGNFPDRFSARQFPNYSSELNVNALLLGDSALYLCASSLSTGSTYGYTFGSGTRLTVV.